The following is a T cell receptor (beta chain) sequence with its context. This clonotype was recorded at least ten times. Its binding antigen is unknown. Base qualities are missing; no much larger clone stands one base away. Ficoll-Paque density gradient centrifugation was the method used to isolate PBMCs. These data come from a study of T-cell memory formation after mild COVID-19 (dated by TCRdb to the early 2020s). With regard to the full study: TCR sequence clusters from the two donors were found to be largely donor specific. In a couple of donors, T-cell clones that expanded and contracted after mild COVID-19 were tracked by sequencing TCRalpha and TCRbeta repertoires over time. Two young, previously healthy adult volunteers, one female and one male, were included in the cohort.

The CDR3 goes from the cysteine to the phenylalanine over 13 residues. Just CDR3 DNA is preserved here, 39 bases in frame from base 1. The V end loses 4 bases and the J end loses 0 bases, and a stretch of 5 bases separates them. CDR1 KGHSH and CDR2 LQKENI were looked up in the germline V gene. The research as a whole found: Some responding clones were found in pre-infection memory, which suggests that pre-existing cross-reactive memory T cells took part in the SARS-CoV-2 response. SARS-CoV-2 specificity of the second-wave clones peaking on day 37 was not confirmed. Only a couple of mild cases were covered by the study, and larger cohorts that include severe cases with pre-infection samples were considered necessary. Contracting CD4+ clones turned up mainly in the CM and EM memory subsets, whereas EMRA was where CD8+ clones were enriched. Balanced CD4/CD8 phenotypes were observed for clones contracting from day 15 to 85, whereas a bias towards CD4+ was observed for a second wave of clones expanding from day 15 to 37.

Sequencing took place on an Illumina NovaSeq 6000. TCRalpha and TCRbeta cDNA libraries were built by 5'RACE with constant-segment primers, adding sample barcodes and unique molecular identifiers. Trizol reagent was used to extract RNA from every sample. Library amplification was performed in two PCR steps, and a second sample barcode and Illumina TruSeq adapters were introduced in the second step. Sequencing of libraries was performed on an Illumina NovaSeq with 2 x 150 bp paired-end reads. From the authors' description of their analysis: Reads were demultiplexed and collapsed into UMI-guided consensus sequences with migec v1.2.7. Using mixcr v2.1.11, UMI consensuses were aligned to TRA and TRB V and J templates and then assembled into clonotypes. A clonotype was counted as expanded or contracted only when both edgeR and NoisET called the clonotype significant, with the noise models trained on biological replicates. edgeR calls used a false discovery rate-adjusted p below 0.01 and a log2 fold-change threshold of 1. As an exploratory analysis of dynamics, max-normalized trajectories of the 1000 most abundant clonotypes were examined by PCA with hierarchical clustering. Separately sequenced CD4+ and CD8+ repertoires were used to assign a CD4 or CD8 phenotype to each responding clone. The public reads were quality trimmed at Q25 with fastp and then assembled into clones with MiXCR by TCRdb, keeping productive beta chains. Rows are unified per CDR3 protein, each entry keeping the most common DNA and genes. The V and J calls were determined by TCRdb, not by the authors. This sample has fewer than 250,000 distinct CDR3 sequences in its table, and about a sixth of those were observed once. Roughly 2.4% of the sample rests with the top ten.

This receptor was obtained from an adult woman who had mild COVID-19 (a few samples of this study predate the infection). The sample titles of this study are shuffled in the database, so cell type and time point are left out; the donor was told from shared clones. What was sequenced was PBMCs or a T cell subset sorted from them (not recorded which). This sequence uses TRBV18 and TRBJ2-3, with no D gene named confidently. The nucleotide sequence is given as TGTGCCAGCTCACTTGACAGCACAGATACGCAGTATTTT. Translated, it reads CASSLDSTDTQYF.